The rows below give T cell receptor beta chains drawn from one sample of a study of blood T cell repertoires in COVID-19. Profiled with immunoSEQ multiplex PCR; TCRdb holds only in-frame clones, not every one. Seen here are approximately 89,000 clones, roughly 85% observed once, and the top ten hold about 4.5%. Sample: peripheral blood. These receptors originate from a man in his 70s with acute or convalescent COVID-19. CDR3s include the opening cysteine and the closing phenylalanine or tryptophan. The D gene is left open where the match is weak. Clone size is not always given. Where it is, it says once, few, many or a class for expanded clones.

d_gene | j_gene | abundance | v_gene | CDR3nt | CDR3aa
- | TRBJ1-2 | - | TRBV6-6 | TGTGCCAGCAGCCCCGACATCAATTATGGCTACACCTTC | CASSPDINYGYTF
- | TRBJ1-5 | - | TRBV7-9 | TGTGCCAGCAGCTTAGACAGTAATCAGCCCCAGCATTTT | CASSLDSNQPQHF
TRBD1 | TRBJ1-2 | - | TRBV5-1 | TGCGCCAGCAGCTTGTCACAGGGGTATGATGGCTACACCTTC | CASSLSQGYDGYTF
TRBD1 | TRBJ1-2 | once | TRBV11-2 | TGTGCCAGCAGCGATAGTCGGGTGGACAGGTCCTATGGCTACACCTTC | CASSDSRVDRSYGYTF
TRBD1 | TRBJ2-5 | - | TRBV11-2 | TGTGCCAGCAGCCCAGGGACAGGGTATCGAGAGACCCAGTACTTC | CASSPGTGYRETQYF
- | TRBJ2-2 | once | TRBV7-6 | TGTGCCAGCAGCTTTAGGAGAAACACCGGGGAGCTGTTTTTT | CASSFRRNTGELFF
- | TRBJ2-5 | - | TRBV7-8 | TGTGCCAGCAGCCCCGGAGCTGAGACCCAGTACTTC | CASSPGAETQYF
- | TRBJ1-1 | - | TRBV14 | TGTGCCAGCAGCCAAGAGGTGGTCAGGAACACTGAAGCTTTCTTT | CASSQEVVRNTEAFF
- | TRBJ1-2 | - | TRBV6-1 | TGTGCCAGCAGTGAGTCTACTAACTATGGCTACACCTTC | CASSESTNYGYTF
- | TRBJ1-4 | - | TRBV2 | TGTGCCAGCAGTGTCGGGGGGACCCCTAATGAAAAACTGTTTTTT | CASSVGGTPNEKLFF
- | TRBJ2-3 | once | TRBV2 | TGTGCCAGCAGCTACACAGATACGCAGTATTTT | CASSYTDTQYF
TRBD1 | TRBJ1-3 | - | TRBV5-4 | TGTGCCAGCAGCCCTGGTCCCCGGGACAGGGTGAACACCATATATTTT | CASSPGPRDRVNTIYF
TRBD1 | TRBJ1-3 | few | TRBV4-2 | TGTGCCAGCAGCCAAGATCCTCAGACAGGGGGAGGCTCTGGAAACACCATATATTTT | CASSQDPQTGGGSGNTIYF
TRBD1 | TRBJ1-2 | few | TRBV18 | TGTGCCAGCTCACCAGACTCCGGACAGGGGAGCTATGGCTACACCTTC | CASSPDSGQGSYGYTF
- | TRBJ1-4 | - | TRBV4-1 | TGCGCCAGCAGCCAAAGGGGGACAACTAATGAAAAACTGTTTTTT | CASSQRGTTNEKLFF
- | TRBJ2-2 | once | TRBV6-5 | TGTGCCAGCAGTTACCCGACAGGTACCGGGGAGCTGTTTTTT | CASSYPTGTGELFF
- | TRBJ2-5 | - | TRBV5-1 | TGCGCCAGCAGCACCTCGGCTAGCTCGGAGACCCAGTACTTC | CASSTSASSETQYF
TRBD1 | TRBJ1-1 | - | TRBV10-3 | TGTGCCATCAGTGAGTCGATGGGGACAGCTGCGGTCACTGAAGCTTTCTTT | CAISESMGTAAVTEAFF
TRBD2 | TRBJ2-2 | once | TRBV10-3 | TGTGCCATCAGGAGAGCGGGGGGGCTGACCGGGGAGCTGTTTTTT | CAIRRAGGLTGELFF
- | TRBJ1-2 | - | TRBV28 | TGTGCCAGCGCCCCCGGGGGGCCAAACTATGGCTACACCTTC | CASAPGGPNYGYTF
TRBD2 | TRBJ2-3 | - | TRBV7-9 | TGTGCCAGCAGCTTATCAGCGGGGCCCACAGATACGCAGTATTTT | CASSLSAGPTDTQYF
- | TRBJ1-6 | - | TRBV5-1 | TGCGCCAGCAGCTTGGATGGAGGTCCTCGTTCACCCCTCCACTTT | CASSLDGGPRSPLHF
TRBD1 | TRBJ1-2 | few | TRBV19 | TGTGCCAGTAGCGACAGGGGTAAGCGTGGCTACACCTTC | CASSDRGKRGYTF
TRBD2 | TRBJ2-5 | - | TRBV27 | TGTGCCAGCAGTCCACATCCAGCGGGGGGAGAGACCCAGTACTTC | CASSPHPAGGETQYF
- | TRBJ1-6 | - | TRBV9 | TGTGCCAGCAGCGTAGGGTTCGAGGGACTGATTAATTCACCCCTCCACTTT | CASSVGFEGLINSPLHF
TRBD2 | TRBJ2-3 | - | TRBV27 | TGTGCCAGCAGTCCACCCGAGACCGGGAGGGATACGCAGTATTTT | CASSPPETGRDTQYF
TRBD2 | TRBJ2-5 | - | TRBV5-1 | TGCGCCAGCAGGACTAGCGGGGGGGCAGAGACCCAGTACTTC | CASRTSGGAETQYF
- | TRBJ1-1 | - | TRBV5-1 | TGCGCCAGCAGCTTGGCCGCGACAGCCGCTGAAGCTTTCTTT | CASSLAATAAEAFF
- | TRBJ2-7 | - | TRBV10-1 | TGCGCCAGCAGTGAGTCGGGCAGCCTTTTCTACGAGCAGTACTTC | CASSESGSLFYEQYF
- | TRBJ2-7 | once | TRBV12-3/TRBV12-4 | TGTGCCAGCAGTGAGGACTCTTCCTACGAGCAGTACTTC | CASSEDSSYEQYF
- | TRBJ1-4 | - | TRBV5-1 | TGCGCCAGCAGCTTGAACGGTCGAAGGAGGGAAAAACTGTTTTTT | CASSLNGRRREKLFF
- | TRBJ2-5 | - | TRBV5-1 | TGCGCCAGCAGCTTGTCGGGGGGCTCGGAGACCCAGTACTTC | CASSLSGGSETQYF
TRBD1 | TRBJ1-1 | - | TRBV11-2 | TGTGCCAGCAGCTTCCGGCCGGACAGGGCCAGTAGTTTCTTT | CASSFRPDRASSFF
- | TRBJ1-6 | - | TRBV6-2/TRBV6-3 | TGTGCCAGCAGCCCTACAGGCCGCGGAAGTAATTCACCCCTCCACTTT | CASSPTGRGSNSPLHF
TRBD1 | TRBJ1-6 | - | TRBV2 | TGTGCCAGCAGTAAGGACAGGGGGCCTTCACCCCTCCACTTT | CASSKDRGPSPLHF
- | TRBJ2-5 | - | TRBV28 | TGTGCCAGCAGTTTAGTCAGGGGCCAAGAGACCCAGTACTTC | CASSLVRGQETQYF
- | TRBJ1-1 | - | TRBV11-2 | TGTGCCAGCAGCTTCGTAGGCGGTAACACTGAAGCTTTCTTT | CASSFVGGNTEAFF
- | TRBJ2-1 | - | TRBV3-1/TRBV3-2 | TGTGCCAGCAGCCCCCAAAGGCAGGGCCATGAGCAGTTCTTC | CASSPQRQGHEQFF
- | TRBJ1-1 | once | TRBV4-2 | TGTGCCAGCAGCCCGGGTGGGGACAAAGCAGGTCCAAATGAAGCTTTCTTT | CASSPGGDKAGPNEAFF
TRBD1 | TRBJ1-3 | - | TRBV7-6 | TGTGCCAGCAGCTCGACAGGGGGATCTGGAAACACCATATATTTT | CASSSTGGSGNTIYF
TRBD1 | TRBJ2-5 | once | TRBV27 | TGTGCCAGCAGTTTCCGCCCACAGGGGAGAGAGACCCAGTACTTC | CASSFRPQGRETQYF
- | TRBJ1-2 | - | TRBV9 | TGTGCCAGCAGCCCACGGGGGGACCCCTCCTATGGCTACACCTTC | CASSPRGDPSYGYTF
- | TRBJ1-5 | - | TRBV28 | TGTGCCAGCAGTTCAGGGGAATATAGCAATCAGCCCCAGCATTTT | CASSSGEYSNQPQHF
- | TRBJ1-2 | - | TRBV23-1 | TGCGCCAGCAGTCCCTCCGCAGGGCTCGAAGGGGGCTACACCTTC | CASSPSAGLEGGYTF
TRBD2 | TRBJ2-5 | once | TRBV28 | TGTGCCAGCAAGGCGGCGGGGGGCGGGGAGACCCAGTACTTC | CASKAAGGGETQYF
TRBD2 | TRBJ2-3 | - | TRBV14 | TGTGCCAGCAGCCACGGGGGGGCAACAGATACGCAGTATTTT | CASSHGGATDTQYF
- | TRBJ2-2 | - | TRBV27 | TGTGCCAGCAGTTCCCCCTTCAGGGGCGACACCGGGGAGCTGTTTTTT | CASSSPFRGDTGELFF
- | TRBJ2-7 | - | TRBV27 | TGTGCCAGCAGTTTTCTTGCCTTAACGGGAAACAAGTACTTC | CASSFLALTGNKYF
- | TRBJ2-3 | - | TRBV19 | TGTGCCAGTAGGGGACATTCAAGGGATACGCAGTATTTT | CASRGHSRDTQYF
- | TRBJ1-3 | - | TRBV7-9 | TGTGCCAGCAGCCTCCAGGACAACGGAAACACCATATATTTT | CASSLQDNGNTIYF
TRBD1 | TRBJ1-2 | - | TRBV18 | TGTGCCAGCTCACCACGACAGGGAAATGGCTACACCTTC | CASSPRQGNGYTF
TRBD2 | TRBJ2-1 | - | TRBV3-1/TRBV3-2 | TGTGCCAGCAGCCAGCTAGCGGGGGTCTACAATGAGCAGTTCTTC | CASSQLAGVYNEQFF
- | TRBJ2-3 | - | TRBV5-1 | TGCGCCAGTAAGGGGGACACAGATACGCAGTATTTT | CASKGDTDTQYF
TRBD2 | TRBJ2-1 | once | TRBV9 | TGTGCCAGCAGCGCCGGACTAGCGGTCAATGAGCAGTTCTTC | CASSAGLAVNEQFF
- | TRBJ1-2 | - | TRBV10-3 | TGTGCCATCAGTGAGGGGGGGACCTATGGCTACACCTTC | CAISEGGTYGYTF
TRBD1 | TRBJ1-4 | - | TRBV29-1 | TGCAGCGTTGGGCAGGGGGGAGTTAATGAAAAACTGTTTTTT | CSVGQGGVNEKLFF
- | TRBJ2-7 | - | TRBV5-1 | TGCGCCAGCAGTAAATCCAGGACACCGAGCGCCTACGAGCAGTACTTC | CASSKSRTPSAYEQYF